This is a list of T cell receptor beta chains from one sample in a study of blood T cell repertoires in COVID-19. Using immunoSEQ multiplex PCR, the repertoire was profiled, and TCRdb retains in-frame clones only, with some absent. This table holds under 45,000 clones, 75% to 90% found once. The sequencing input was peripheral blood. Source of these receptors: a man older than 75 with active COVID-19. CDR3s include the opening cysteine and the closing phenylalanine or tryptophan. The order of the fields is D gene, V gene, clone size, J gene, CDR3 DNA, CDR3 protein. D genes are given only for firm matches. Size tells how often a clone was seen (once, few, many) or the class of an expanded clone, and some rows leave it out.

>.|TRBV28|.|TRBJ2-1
TGTGCCAGCATCGGACAGAACGGTTCCTACAATGAGCAGTTCTTC
CASIGQNGSYNEQFF
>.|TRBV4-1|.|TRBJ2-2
TGCGCCAGCAGCCAAGATTTGAGCGGCGCGGGCACCGGGGAGCTGTTTTTT
CASSQDLSGAGTGELFF
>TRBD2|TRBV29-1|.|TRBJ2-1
TGCAGCGAGACTAGCGGGAGGGCGGATGAGCAGTTCTTC
CSETSGRADEQFF
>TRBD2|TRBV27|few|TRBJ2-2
TGTGCCAGCAATACTTGGGGTTGGGGGGGTCCCGGGGAGCTGTTTTTT
CASNTWGWGGPGELFF
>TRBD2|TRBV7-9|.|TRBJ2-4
TGTGCCAGCAGCGCCGCTAGCGGGAGGGGGTTGAAAAACATTCAGTACTTC
CASSAASGRGLKNIQYF
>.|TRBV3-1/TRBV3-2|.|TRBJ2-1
TGTGCCAGCAGCCAAGAACTCTCCGTTCGTAAGCACGAGCAGTTCTTC
CASSQELSVRKHEQFF
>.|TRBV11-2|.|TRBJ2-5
TGTGCCAGCAGCCGACCGGACAGAAAAGAGACCCAGTACTTC
CASSRPDRKETQYF
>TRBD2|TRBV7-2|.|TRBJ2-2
TGTGCCAGCAGCTTAGACGGCGGGAGTAACACCGGGGAGCTGTTTTTT
CASSLDGGSNTGELFF
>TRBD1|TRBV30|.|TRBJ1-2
TGTGCCTGGAGTTATACAGGGACAGCTAACTATGGCTACACCTTC
CAWSYTGTANYGYTF
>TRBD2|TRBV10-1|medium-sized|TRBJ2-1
TGCGCCAGCAGTGAAGCGGGACGGCAGGGAGGTGAGCAGTTCTTC
CASSEAGRQGGEQFF
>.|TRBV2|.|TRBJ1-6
TGTGCCAGCAGGGATACGGGGGACTCACCCCTCCACTTT
CASRDTGDSPLHF
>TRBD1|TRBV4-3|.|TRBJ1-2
TGCGCCAGCAGCCAACAACGGACAGGGAACTATGGCTACACCTTC
CASSQQRTGNYGYTF
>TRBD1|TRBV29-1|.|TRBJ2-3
TGCAGCGGGCGGGACAGGAGCACTAGCACAGATACGCAGTATTTT
CSGRDRSTSTDTQYF
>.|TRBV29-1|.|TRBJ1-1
TGCAGCGTTGAGCGGGGGAACACTGAAGCTTTCTTT
CSVERGNTEAFF
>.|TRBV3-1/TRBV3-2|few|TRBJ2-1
TGTGCCAGCAGCCACCCCCATGCGAGAGAGCAGTTCTTC
CASSHPHAREQFF
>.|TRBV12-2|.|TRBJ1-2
TGTGCAAGTCGCTTAGCGAGTGGCTACACCTTC
CASRLASGYTF
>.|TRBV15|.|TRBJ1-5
TGTGCCACCAGCCTTTCGAAACAGAGCAATCAGCCCCAGCATTTT
CATSLSKQSNQPQHF
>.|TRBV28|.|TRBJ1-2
TGTGCCAGCAGGGGATGGGGAGGGGACGGCTACACCTTC
CASRGWGGDGYTF
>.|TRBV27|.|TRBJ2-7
TGTGCCAGCAGCACGAAACCCACCGGCTACGAGCAGTACTTC
CASSTKPTGYEQYF